Below, 21 T cell receptor beta chains from the same sample are listed, as sequenced in a study of OX40 agonist ivuxolimab in advanced cancers. Library construction relied on the immunoSEQ multiplex PCR assay. TCRdb obtained this table from immuneACCESS and retained in-frame rearrangements with V and J assigned. These tables miss some clones; where compared with another copy, unresolved V genes account for less than half of the shortfall, and the remainder is unexplained. Present in this sample are some 68,000 clones, approximately 90% of which were seen just once. The ten largest clones add up to about 1% of the sample. The material sequenced was CD4+ or CD8+ T cells sorted from blood, taken in a trial of the OX40 agonist ivuxolimab. All receptors come from an adult with an advanced solid tumor such as melanoma, head and neck, liver or kidney cancer.

J is TRBJ1-2 and V is TRBV30; 10 bases are shared with TRBD1. The CDR3 loop spans 13 amino acids. The germline V gene has CDR1 GTSNPN and CDR2 SVGIG (reference sequence). The trim removed 1 base at V and 8 bases at J, leaving 4 bases unmatched. The DNA for the CDR3 is TGTGCCTGGAGTGGACAGGGGGCGCTGGGCTACACCTTC. Its protein is CAWSGQGALGYTF.

The chain links TRBV7-8 to TRBJ2-7; D is uncertain. The germline V gene encodes CDR1 SGHVS and CDR2 FQNEAQ. This CDR3 spans 13 amino acids. Deletions cut 1 base from V and 7 bases from J, with 11 bases between. CDR3 sequence: CASSLEVGREQYF. CDR3 in DNA: TGTGCCAGCAGCTTAGAGGTGGGAAGGGAGCAGTACTTC.

The chain combines TRBV5-1 with TRBJ2-1; 8 bases map to TRBD2. V gave up 1 base and J gave up 5 bases; unmatched junction bases: 5. The CDR3 length is 15 residues. Germline lookup yields CDR1 SGHRS and CDR2 YFSETQ. CDR3 sequence: CASSLPFGGDNEQFF. CDR3 nucleotides: TGCGCCAGCAGCTTGCCCTTCGGGGGGGACAATGAGCAGTTCTTC.

This clone was recorded only once. The gene calls are TRBV4-2 and TRBJ2-2; 10 positions agree with TRBD1. Germline loops: CDR1 LGHNA, CDR2 YNFKEQ. Unmatched junction bases numbered 11, after V lost 1 base and J lost 6 bases. The CDR3 sequence is 18 residues long. CDR3 region: CASSQAVGQGGIPGELFF. CDR3 nucleotide sequence: TGTGCCAGCAGCCAAGCGGTTGGACAGGGGGGTATTCCCGGGGAGCTGTTTTTT.

The genes are TRBV7-8 and TRBJ2-1, with 8 bases lining up with TRBD1. J was trimmed by 5 bases and V by 1 base; bases with no gene match: 4. CDR3 length: 15 residues. Germline-derived CDR1 and CDR2 are SGHVS and FQNEAQ. The CDR3 sequence: CASSLGPGGNNEQFF. The CDR3 coding sequence is TGTGCCAGCAGCTTAGGGCCAGGGGGCAACAATGAGCAGTTCTTC.

The V call is TRBV30, the J call TRBJ2-2, with 8 bases that match TRBD1. J lost 1 base, V lost 8 bases, and 6 bases had no gene match. Per germline, CDR1 GTSNPN and CDR2 SVGIG (reference sequence). The CDR3 spans 14 residues. The CDR3 spells CAIDRGLNTGELFF. CDR3 sequence (DNA): TGTGCCATTGACAGGGGCCTGAACACCGGGGAGCTGTTTTTT.

In nucleotides, the CDR3 is TGCGCCAGCAGCCCCCTCACAGGGTTGAGCAATCAGCCCCAGCATTTT. Translation: CASSPLTGLSNQPQHF. The chain couples TRBV23-1 to TRBJ1-5, with a tentative D call TRBD1 (6 bases). TRBV23-1 falls under the ORF class, with uncertain function. The CDR3 extends over 16 amino acids. V was clipped by 6 bases and J by 1 base, with 16 bases between them.

CDR3 in DNA: TGTGCCAGCACCCGATTGGAGACTTTTTATGAAGCTTTCTTT. This sequence encodes CASTRLETFYEAFF. This chain joins TRBV2 and TRBJ1-1; D is uncertain. There are 14 residues in the CDR3. The V gene lost 7 bases and the J gene lost 7 bases, with 19 bases spanning the gap. Germline-derived CDR1 and CDR2 are SNHLY and FYNNEI.

The chain is built from TRBV5-6 and TRBJ2-7; D gene ambiguous. Germline CDR1 and CDR2: SGHDT and YYEEEE. The CDR3 has 12 amino acids. V lost 0 bases and J 4 bases, leaving 5 bases between the germline ends. CDR3 DNA sequence: TGTGCCAGCAGCTTGGCCCAATACGAGCAGTACTTC. It specifies CASSLAQYEQYF.

The gene calls are TRBV7-2 and TRBJ2-5; TRBD1 is a possible D gene (6 bases). This CDR3 is 13 amino acids long. CDR1 and CDR2 (germline): SGHTA, FQGNSA. Trimming took 5 bases from V and 5 from J, leaving 12 bases between them. CDR3 bases: TGTGCCAGCAGCCCGAACAGGGAGGAGACCCAGTACTTC. Amino acids: CASSPNREETQYF.

This clone was seen only a few times. This rearrangement joins TRBV11-3 to TRBJ2-2; no definite D call. The germline V gene has CDR1 SGHNT and CDR2 YENEEA. The V end was cut by 0 bases, the J end by 5 bases, with 22 bases between. The CDR3 has 19 amino acids. For the CDR3, the DNA is TGTGCCAGCAGCTTAGATGTGAACCACCAAGATCTCCAAACCGGGGAGCTGTTTTTT. As protein: CASSLDVNHQDLQTGELFF.

The chain has TRBV19 and TRBJ1-2; 8 bases agree with TRBD1. Germline V CDR1 and CDR2: LNHDA, SQIVND (reference sequence). This CDR3 comprises 15 residues. Losses at the gene ends were 6 bases for V and 0 bases for J; bases not matched to a gene: 6. CDR3: CASRTDRGANYGYTF. As DNA, the CDR3 is TGTGCCAGTAGGACTGACAGGGGCGCTAACTATGGCTACACCTTC.

This rearrangement joins TRBV18 to TRBJ2-7; D might be TRBD2 (7 bases). The V end was cut by 0 bases, the J end by 12 bases, with 18 bases between. Germline loops: CDR1 KGHSH, CDR2 LQKENI. The CDR3 spans 14 residues. CDR3 bases: TGTGCCAGCTCACCACCGGGGGGGGCCCAACCGGTGTACTTC. Translation gives CASSPPGGAQPVYF.

CDR3: CASTKTGVDNEQFF. The CDR3 DNA reads TGTGCCAGCACTAAGACAGGGGTAGACAATGAGCAGTTCTTC. The chain employs TRBV2 and TRBJ2-1; the match to TRBD1 covers 8 bases. After removal of 7 bases from V and 5 bases from J, the junction contained 7 bases not matched to a gene. Germline V CDR1 and CDR2: SNHLY, FYNNEI. The CDR3 runs 14 residues.

This chain uses TRBV11-2 with TRBJ2-2; D tentatively fits TRBD1 or TRBD2 (6 bases each). CDR3 size: 16 residues. Trimming cost V 4 bases and J 5 bases, with 17 bases left between them. Germline loops: CDR1 SGHAT, CDR2 FQNNGV. The CDR3 DNA reads TGTGCCAGCAGCTGGAACAGGGCGGAGGGTACCGGGGAGCTGTTTTTT. Protein product: CASSWNRAEGTGELFF. Combining the CDR3 with reference TRBV11-2 and TRBJ2-2 gives the whole variable domain EAGVAQSPRYKIIEKRQSVAFWCNPISGHATLYWYQQILGQGPKLLIQFQNNGVVDDSQLPKDRFSAERLKGVDSTLKIQPAKLEDSAVYLCASSWNRAEGTGELFFGEGSRLTVL.

The chain combines TRBV6-6 with TRBJ2-3, with TRBD2 matching over 12 bases. Losses at the gene ends were 5 bases for V and 5 bases for J; bases not matched to a gene: 2. This CDR3 has 14 residues. Germline CDR1 is MNHNY and CDR2 is SVGAGI (reference sequence). CDR3 DNA sequence: TGTGCCAGCAGTCGACTAGCGGGAGAAGATACGCAGTATTTT. Encoded protein: CASSRLAGEDTQYF.

V is TRBV30 and J is TRBJ2-7; D not resolved. V lost 6 bases, J lost 1 base, and 16 bases lay in between. This CDR3 region has 14 residues. CDR1 is GTSNPN, CDR2 SVGIG, per germline (reference sequence). CDR3 nucleotide sequence: TGTGCCTGTCGCCCTCCAGGTGTATCCTACGAGCAGTACTTC. This translates into CACRPPGVSYEQYF. The whole variable domain, filled in from reference TRBV30 and TRBJ2-7, reads SQTIHQWPATLVQPVGSPLSLECTVEGTSNPNLYWYRQAAGRGLQLLFYSVGIGQISSEVPQNLSASRPQDRQFILSSKKLLLSDSGFYLCACRPPGVSYEQYFGPGTRLTVT.

This sequence joins TRBV7-6 and TRBJ1-4; D might be TRBD1 (6 bases). This CDR3 has 16 amino acids. V lost 5 bases, J lost 3 bases, and 16 bases lay in between. Germline V lookup: CDR1 SGHVS, CDR2 FNYEAQ. The CDR3 DNA is TGTGCCAGCAGCCCCCTTGGGACAAACTCTAATGAAAAACTGTTTTTT. Its translation: CASSPLGTNSNEKLFF. Full variable domain (missing parts from reference TRBV7-6 and TRBJ1-4): GAGVSQSPRYKVTKRGQDVALRCDPISGHVSLYWYRQALGQGPEFLTYFNYEAQQDKSGLPNDRFSAERPEGSISTLTIQRTEQRDSAMYRCASSPLGTNSNEKLFFGSGTQLSVL.

The chain combines TRBV30 with TRBJ2-7; possible D gene TRBD1, 6 bases. CDR1 and CDR2 from the germline V gene are GTSNPN and SVGIG (reference sequence). Trimming pared 0 bases from V and 3 bases from J, leaving 15 bases between. The CDR3 has 15 residues. The CDR3 coding sequence is TGTGCCTGGAGTGTGGGTAACAGGGCTGTCTACGAGCAGTACTTC. Amino acids: CAWSVGNRAVYEQYF.

The V gene is TRBV13, the J gene TRBJ1-3; D uncertain. In germline, CDR1 is PRHDT, CDR2 FYEKMQ (reference sequence). Deletions cut 2 bases from V and 3 bases from J, with 11 bases between. This CDR3 has 15 amino acids. The DNA of the CDR3 is TGTGCCAGCAGCTTAAGTTTGAGGGTTGGAAACACCATATATTTT. This encodes CASSLSLRVGNTIYF. Based on the CDR3 plus reference TRBV13 and TRBJ1-3, the full variable domain is AAGVIQSPRHLIKEKRETATLKCYPIPRHDTVYWYQQGPGQDPQFLISFYEKMQSDKGSIPDRFSAQQFSDYHSELNMSSLELGDSALYFCASSLSLRVGNTIYFGEGSWLTVV.

The gene calls are TRBV7-9 and TRBJ1-1; 7 bases agree with TRBD1. Germline CDR1 reads SEHNR; CDR2 reads FQNEAQ (reference sequence). The CDR3 runs 14 residues. With 6 bases clipped from V and 5 bases from J, the junction kept 9 bases outside the gene matches. The DNA for the CDR3 is TGTGCCAGCAGTTCACAGGGGTTTGTGACTGAAGCTTTCTTT. Translated, it gives CASSSQGFVTEAFF.